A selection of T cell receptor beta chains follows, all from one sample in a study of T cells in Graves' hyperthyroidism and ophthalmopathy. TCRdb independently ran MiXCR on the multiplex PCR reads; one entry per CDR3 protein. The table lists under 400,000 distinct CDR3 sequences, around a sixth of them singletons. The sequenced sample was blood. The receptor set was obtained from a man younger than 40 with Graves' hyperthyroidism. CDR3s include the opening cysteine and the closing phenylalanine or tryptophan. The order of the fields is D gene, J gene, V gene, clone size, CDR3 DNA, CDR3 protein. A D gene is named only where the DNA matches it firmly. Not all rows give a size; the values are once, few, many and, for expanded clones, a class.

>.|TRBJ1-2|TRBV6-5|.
TGTGCCAGCAGTTTCGCGAGTTCATCGGGGTATGGCTACACCTTC
CASSFASSSGYGYTF
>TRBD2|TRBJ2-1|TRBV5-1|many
TGCGCCAGCAGCTTGTCGACTAGCGGATACAATGAGCAGTTCTTC
CASSLSTSGYNEQFF
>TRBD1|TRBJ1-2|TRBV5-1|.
TGCGCCAGCAGCTTTGAGGGGGCTGATGGCTACACCTTC
CASSFEGADGYTF
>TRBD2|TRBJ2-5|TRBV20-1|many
TGCAGTGCTAGAGATCCGGGGGCAGGGGCGGGAGGGACCCAGTACTTC
CSARDPGAGAGGTQYF
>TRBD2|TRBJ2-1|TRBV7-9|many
TGTGCCAGCAGCACCATGGAAGCGGGAGCGACCTACAATGAGCAGTTCTTC
CASSTMEAGATYNEQFF
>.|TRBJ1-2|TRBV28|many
TGTGCCAGCAGTTCCCCGGGGGGGGCCTATGGCTACACCTTC
CASSSPGGAYGYTF
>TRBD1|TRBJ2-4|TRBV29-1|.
TGCAGCGTCCCGGGGACAGGGGCAAACATTCAGTACTTC
CSVPGTGANIQYF
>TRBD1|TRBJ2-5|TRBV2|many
TGTGCCAGCAATTTCCCTGGGACAGGGGACTTATCGGTTCTAGAGACCCAGTACTTC
CASNFPGTGDLSVLETQYF
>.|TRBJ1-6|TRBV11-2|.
TGTGCCTGCAGCCTCGCTTGGAGCCGTAAGGAGCATAATTCACCCCACCACTTT
CACSLAWSRKEHNSPHHF
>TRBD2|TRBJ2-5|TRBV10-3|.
TGTGCCACGGCCCGGTTTGTTTCGCGACTAGCGGGAGGGCAGGAGACCCAGTACTTC
CATARFVSRLAGGQETQYF
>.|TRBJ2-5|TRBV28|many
TGTGCCAGCTATGGCCAGGGGCAAGAGACCCAGTACTTC
CASYGQGQETQYF
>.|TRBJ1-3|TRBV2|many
TGTGCCAGCAGACAGGACGGAGGAAACACCATATATTTT
CASRQDGGNTIYF
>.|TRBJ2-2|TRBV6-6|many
TGTGCCAGCAGTTATTCGGGGGTAGCCTCCGGGGAGCTGTTTTTT
CASSYSGVASGELFF
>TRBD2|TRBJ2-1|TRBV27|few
TGTGCCAGCAGGACGACTAGCGGGAGGCATTACAATGAGCAGTTCTTC
CASRTTSGRHYNEQFF
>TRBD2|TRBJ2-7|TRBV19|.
TGTGCCAGTAGACCGGGACTAGGTTTACACGAGCAGTACTTC
CASRPGLGLHEQYF
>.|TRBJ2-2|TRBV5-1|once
TGCGCCAGCAGCTTGCTTCGGTACGGGGAACTCAGAGCCTCGGGAACCGGGGAGCTGTTTTTT
CASSLLRYGELRASGTGELFF
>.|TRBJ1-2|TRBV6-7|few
TGTGCCAGCAGTTACAAGAATGAAGCAGGCTCAGGTGGCTACACCTTC
CASSYKNEAGSGGYTF
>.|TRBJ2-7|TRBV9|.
TGTGCCAGCAGCCCGGGCGGAGGCAGCGAGCAGTACTTC
CASSPGGGSEQYF
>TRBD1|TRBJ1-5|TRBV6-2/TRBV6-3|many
TGTGCCAGCAGACCCGACAGGGAGGTCGATCAGCCCCAGCATTTT
CASRPDREVDQPQHF
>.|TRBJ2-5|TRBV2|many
TGTGCCAGCAGGAGCAGGTGGTTGACCCAGTACTTC
CASRSRWLTQYF
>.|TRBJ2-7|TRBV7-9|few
TGTGCCAGCAGCTTCAGTGGGTTTGGCTACGAGCAGTACTTC
CASSFSGFGYEQYF
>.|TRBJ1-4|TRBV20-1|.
TGCAGCGTAGACGGGCAGAGTAATGAAAAACTGTTTTTT
CSVDGQSNEKLFF
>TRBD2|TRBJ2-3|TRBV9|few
TGTGCCAGCAGCGTAGCCGACTTTTTTAGCGGGAGGGACACAGATACGCAGTATTTT
CASSVADFFSGRDTDTQYF
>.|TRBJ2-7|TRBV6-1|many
TGTGCCAGCAGTTACCCCGGGACGGACGAGCAGTACTTC
CASSYPGTDEQYF
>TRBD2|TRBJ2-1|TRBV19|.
TGTGCCAGTAGTATTGGTCTAGCGGGCCCAAATGAGCAGTTCTTC
CASSIGLAGPNEQFF
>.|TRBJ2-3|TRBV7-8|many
TGTGCCAGCAGCTTAGCTAGGACAGATACGCAGTATTTT
CASSLARTDTQYF
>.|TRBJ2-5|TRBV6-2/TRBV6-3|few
TGTGCCACCAATTTGGACTACCAAGAGACCCAGTACTTC
CATNLDYQETQYF